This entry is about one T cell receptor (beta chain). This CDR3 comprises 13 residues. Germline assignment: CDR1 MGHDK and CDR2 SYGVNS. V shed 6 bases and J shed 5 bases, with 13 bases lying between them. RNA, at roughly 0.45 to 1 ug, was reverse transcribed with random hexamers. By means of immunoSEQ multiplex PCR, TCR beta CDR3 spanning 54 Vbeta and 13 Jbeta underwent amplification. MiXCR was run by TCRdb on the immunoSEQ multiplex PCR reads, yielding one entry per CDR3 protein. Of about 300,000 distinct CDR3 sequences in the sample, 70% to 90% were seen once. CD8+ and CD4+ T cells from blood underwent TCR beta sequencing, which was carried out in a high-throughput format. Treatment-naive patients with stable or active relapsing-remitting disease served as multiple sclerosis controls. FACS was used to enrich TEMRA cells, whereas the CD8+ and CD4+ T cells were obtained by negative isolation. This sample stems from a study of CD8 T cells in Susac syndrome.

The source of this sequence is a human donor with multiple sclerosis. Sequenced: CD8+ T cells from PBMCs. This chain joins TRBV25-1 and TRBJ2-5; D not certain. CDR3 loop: CASSHLLGETQYF. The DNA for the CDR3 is TGTGCCAGCAGCCATCTGCTGGGGGAGACCCAGTACTTC.